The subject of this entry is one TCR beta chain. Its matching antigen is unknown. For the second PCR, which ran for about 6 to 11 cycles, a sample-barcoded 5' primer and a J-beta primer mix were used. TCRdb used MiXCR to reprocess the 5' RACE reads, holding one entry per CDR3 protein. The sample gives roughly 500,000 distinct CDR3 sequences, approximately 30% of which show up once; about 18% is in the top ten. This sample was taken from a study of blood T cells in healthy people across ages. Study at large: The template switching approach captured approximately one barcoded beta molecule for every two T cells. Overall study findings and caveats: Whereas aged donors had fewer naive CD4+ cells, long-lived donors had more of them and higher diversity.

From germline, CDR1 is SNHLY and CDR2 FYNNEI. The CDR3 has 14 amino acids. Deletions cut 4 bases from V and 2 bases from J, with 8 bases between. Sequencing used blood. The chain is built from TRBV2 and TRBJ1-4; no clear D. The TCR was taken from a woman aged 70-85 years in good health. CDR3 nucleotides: TGTGCCAGCAGTGTACCTGGGACTAATGAAAAACTGTTTTTT. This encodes CASSVPGTNEKLFF. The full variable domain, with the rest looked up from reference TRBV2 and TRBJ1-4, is EPEVTQTPSHQVTQMGQEVILRCVPISNHLYFYWYRQILGQKVEFLVSFYNNEISEKSEIFDDQFSVERPDGSNFTLKIRSTKLEDSAMYFCASSVPGTNEKLFFGSGTQLSVL.